The entry below gives a single T cell receptor beta chain sequence along with its context. What it recognizes is unknown. Second-dose intervals of approximately 4 or approximately 12 weeks were pooled. The CDR3 length is 15 residues. Germline-derived CDR1 and CDR2 are KGHDR and SFDVKD. The V and J ends lost 7 bases and 6 bases, in that order; junction bases with no gene match: 11. Profiled with immunoSEQ multiplex PCR; TCRdb holds only in-frame clones, not every one. The repertoire holds about 77,000 clones, approximately 92% seen once, with under 5% in the top ten. This record belongs to a study of T cell responses to AZD1222 COVID-19 vaccine. The study, taken as a whole, reports: Recipients of two AZD1222 doses showed rising Spike-specific TCR breadth and depth. Repertoire sampling happened only post peak T cell response.

Specimen: peripheral blood, collected 28 days after the second AZD1222 dose. The sequence was collected from an adult who received the AZD1222 COVID-19 vaccine. V is TRBV24-1 and J is TRBJ2-7; 10 positions agree with TRBD1. In DNA form, the CDR3 reads TGTGCCACCAGGGGTCCTGGGACAGGGGAAACCGAGCAGTACTTC. It specifies CATRGPGTGETEQYF.